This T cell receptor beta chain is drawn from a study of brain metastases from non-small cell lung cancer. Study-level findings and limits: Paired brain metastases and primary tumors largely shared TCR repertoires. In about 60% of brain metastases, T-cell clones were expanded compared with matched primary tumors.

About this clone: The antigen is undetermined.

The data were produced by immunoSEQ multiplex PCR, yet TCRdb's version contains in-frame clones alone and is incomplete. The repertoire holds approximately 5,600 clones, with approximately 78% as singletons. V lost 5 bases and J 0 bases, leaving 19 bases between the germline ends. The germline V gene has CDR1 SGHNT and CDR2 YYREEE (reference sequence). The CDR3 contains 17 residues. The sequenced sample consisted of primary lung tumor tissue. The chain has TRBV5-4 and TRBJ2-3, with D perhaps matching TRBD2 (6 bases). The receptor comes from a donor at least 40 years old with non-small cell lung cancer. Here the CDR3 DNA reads TGTGCCAGCAGAAACGGCCTCGGGGGAGCTAGCACAGATACGCAGTATTTT. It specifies CASRNGLGGASTDTQYF.